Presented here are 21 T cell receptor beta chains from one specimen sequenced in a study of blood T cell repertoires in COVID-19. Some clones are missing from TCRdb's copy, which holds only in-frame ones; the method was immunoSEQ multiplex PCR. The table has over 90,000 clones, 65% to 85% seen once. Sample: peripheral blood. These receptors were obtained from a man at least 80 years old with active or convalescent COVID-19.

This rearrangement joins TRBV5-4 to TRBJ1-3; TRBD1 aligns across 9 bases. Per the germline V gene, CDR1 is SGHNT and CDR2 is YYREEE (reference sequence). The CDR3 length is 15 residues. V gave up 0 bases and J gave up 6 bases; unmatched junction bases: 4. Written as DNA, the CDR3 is TGTGCCAGCAGCTTGGGTCGACAGGGGGAAAACACCATATATTTT. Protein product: CASSLGRQGENTIYF.

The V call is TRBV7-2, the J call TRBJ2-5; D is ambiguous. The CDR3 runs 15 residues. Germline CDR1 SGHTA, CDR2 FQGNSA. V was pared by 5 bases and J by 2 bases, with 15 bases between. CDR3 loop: CASSPLQTLQETQYF. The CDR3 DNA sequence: TGTGCCAGCAGCCCCCTTCAAACATTGCAAGAGACCCAGTACTTC. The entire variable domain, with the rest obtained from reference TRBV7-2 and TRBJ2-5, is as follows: GAGVSQSPSNKVTEKGKDVELRCDPISGHTALYWYRQSLGQGLEFLIYFQGNSAPDKSGLPSDRFSAERTGGSVSTLTIQRTQQEDSAVYLCASSPLQTLQETQYFGPGTRLLVL.

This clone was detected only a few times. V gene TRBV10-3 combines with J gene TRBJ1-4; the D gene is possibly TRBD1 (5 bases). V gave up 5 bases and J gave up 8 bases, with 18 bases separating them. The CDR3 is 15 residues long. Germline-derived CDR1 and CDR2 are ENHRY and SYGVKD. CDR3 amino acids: CAISRTEGLGEKLFF. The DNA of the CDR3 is TGTGCCATCAGTCGTACGGAGGGGCTCGGGGAAAAACTGTTTTTT.

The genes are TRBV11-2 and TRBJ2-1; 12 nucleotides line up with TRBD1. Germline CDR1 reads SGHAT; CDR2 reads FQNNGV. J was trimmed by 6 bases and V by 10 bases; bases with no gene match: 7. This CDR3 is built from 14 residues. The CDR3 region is CATRRDRGLNEQFF. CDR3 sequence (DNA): TGTGCCACCCGGAGGGACAGGGGGCTCAATGAGCAGTTCTTC. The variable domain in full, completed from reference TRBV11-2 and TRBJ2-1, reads EAGVAQSPRYKIIEKRQSVAFWCNPISGHATLYWYQQILGQGPKLLIQFQNNGVVDDSQLPKDRFSAERLKGVDSTLKIQPAKLEDSAVYLCATRRDRGLNEQFFGPGTRLTVL.

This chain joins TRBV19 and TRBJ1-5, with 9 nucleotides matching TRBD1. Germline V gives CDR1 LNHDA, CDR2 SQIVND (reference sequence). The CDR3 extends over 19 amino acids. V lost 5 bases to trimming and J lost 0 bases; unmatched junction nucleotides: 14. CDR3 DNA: TGTGCCAGTAGTCCCCCCGGGACAGGGTACCTCTATAGCAATCAGCCCCAGCATTTT. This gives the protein CASSPPGTGYLYSNQPQHF.

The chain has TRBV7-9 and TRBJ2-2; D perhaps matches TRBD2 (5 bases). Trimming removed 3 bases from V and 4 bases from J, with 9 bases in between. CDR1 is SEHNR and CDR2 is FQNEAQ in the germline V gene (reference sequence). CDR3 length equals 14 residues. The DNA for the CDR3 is TGTGCCAGCAGCTTGGACTTAACCACCGGGGAGCTGTTTTTT. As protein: CASSLDLTTGELFF.

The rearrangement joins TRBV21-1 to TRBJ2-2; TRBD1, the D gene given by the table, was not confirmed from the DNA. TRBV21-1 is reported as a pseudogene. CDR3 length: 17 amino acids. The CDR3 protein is CASSPQVDRGFSGELFF. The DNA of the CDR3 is TGTGCCAGCAGCCCTCAAGTAGACAGGGGGTTCTCCGGGGAGCTGTTTTTT.

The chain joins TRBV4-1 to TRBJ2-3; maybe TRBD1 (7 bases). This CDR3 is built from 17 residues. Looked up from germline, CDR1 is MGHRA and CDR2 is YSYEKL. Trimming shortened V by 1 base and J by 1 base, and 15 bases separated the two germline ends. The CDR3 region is CASSQGRGRMGTDTQYF. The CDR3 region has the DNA TGCGCCAGCAGCCAAGGGAGGGGGCGAATGGGCACAGATACGCAGTATTTT.

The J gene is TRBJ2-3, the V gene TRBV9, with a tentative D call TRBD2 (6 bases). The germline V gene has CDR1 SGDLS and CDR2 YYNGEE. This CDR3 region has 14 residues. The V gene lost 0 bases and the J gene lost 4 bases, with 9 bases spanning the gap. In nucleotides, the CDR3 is TGTGCCAGCAGCGTAGTAGCGGTATCAGATACGCAGTATTTT. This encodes CASSVVAVSDTQYF.

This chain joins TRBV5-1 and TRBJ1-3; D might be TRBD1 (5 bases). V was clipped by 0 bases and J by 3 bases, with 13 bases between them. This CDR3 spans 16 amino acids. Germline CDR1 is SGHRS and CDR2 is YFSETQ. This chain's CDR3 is CASSLAGGTFGNTIYF. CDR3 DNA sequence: TGCGCCAGCAGCTTGGCCGGGGGGACGTTTGGAAACACCATATATTTT.

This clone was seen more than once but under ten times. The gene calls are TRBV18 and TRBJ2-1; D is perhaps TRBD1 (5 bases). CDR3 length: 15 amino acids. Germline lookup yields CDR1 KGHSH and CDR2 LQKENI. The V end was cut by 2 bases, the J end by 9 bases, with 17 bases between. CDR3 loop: CASSPIWQGVGEQFF. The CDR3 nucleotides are TGTGCCAGCTCACCAATATGGCAGGGCGTGGGTGAGCAGTTCTTC.

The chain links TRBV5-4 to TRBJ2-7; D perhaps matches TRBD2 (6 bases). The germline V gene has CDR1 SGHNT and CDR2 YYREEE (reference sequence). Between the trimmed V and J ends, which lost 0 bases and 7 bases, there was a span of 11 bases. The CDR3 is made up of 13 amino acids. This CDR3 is CASSLAGGSEQYF. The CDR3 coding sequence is TGTGCCAGCAGCTTGGCCGGAGGGAGTGAGCAGTACTTC.

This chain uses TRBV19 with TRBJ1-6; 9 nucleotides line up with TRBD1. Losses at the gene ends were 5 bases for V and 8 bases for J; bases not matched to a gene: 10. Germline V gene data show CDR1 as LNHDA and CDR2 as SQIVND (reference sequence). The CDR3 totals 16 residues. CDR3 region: CASSGYRGQSDSPLHF. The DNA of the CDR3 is TGTGCCAGTAGTGGCTACAGGGGGCAATCTGATTCACCCCTCCACTTT.

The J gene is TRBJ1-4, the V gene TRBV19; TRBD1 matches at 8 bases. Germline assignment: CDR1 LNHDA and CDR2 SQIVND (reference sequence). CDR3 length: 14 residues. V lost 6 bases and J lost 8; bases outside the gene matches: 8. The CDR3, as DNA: TGTGCCAGTAGGGCGGACAGGGCAGTGGAAAAACTGTTTTTT. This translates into CASRADRAVEKLFF.

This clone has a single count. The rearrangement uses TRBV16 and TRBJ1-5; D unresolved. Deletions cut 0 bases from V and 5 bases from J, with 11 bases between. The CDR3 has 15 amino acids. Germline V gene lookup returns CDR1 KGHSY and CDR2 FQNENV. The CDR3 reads CASSQSTIADQPQHF. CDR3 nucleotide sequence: TGTGCCAGCAGCCAATCAACGATTGCGGATCAGCCCCAGCATTTT.

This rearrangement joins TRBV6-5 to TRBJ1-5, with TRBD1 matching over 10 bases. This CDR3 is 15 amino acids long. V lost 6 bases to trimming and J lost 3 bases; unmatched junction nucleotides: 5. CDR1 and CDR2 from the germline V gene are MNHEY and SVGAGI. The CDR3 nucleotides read TGTGCCAGCAGAGGACAGGGGGACTTCAATCAGCCCCAGCATTTT. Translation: CASRGQGDFNQPQHF.

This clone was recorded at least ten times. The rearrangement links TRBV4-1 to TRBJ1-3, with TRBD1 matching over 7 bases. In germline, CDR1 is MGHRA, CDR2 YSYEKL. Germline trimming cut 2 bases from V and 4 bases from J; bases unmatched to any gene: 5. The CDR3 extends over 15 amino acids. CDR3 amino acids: CASSQRDREGNTIYF. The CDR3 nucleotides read TGCGCCAGCAGCCAAAGGGACAGAGAGGGAAACACCATATATTTT.

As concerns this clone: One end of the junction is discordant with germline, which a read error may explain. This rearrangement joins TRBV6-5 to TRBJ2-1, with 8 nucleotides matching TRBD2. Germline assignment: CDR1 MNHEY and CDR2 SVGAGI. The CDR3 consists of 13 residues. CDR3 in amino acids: CASSYSRGGNGFF. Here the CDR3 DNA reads TGTGCCAGCAGCTACTCCCGGGGGGGTAATGGGTTCTTC.

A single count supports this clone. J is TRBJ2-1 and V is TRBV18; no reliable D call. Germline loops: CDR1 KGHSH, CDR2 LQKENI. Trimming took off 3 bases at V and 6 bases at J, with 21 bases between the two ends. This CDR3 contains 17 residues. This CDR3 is CASSPVVVPVNSNEQFF. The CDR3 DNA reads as TGTGCCAGCTCACCGGTTGTGGTTCCGGTGAATTCCAATGAGCAGTTCTTC.

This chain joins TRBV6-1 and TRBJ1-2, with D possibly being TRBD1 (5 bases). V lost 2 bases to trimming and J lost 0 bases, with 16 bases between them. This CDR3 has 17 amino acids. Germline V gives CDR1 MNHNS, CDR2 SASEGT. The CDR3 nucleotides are TGTGCCAGCAGTGAAAGGGCAGGGTGGCGAGCTAACTATGGCTACACCTTC. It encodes CASSERAGWRANYGYTF.

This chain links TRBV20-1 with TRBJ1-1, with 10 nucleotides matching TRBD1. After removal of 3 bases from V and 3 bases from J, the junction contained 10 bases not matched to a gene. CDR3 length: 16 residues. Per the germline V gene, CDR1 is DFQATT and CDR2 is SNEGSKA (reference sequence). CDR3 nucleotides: TGCAGTGCTAGTAGGACAGGGGGGAGGTGGGACACTGAAGCTTTCTTT. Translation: CSASRTGGRWDTEAFF.